A single sample is the source of the 14 T cell receptor beta chains below, sequenced in a study of CXCR3-negative and CXCR3-positive naive CD8 T cells. It was by 5' RACE with UMI labels that the TRB cDNA libraries were prepared. TCRdb processed the 5' RACE reads again and assigns one entry to each CDR3 protein, with no DNA. This sample's table has under 85,000 distinct CDR3 sequences. Sequenced material: naive CXCR3- CD8+ T cells from blood. Subset defined: CD45RO-CCR7+CD27+CD95- naive CD8+ T cells lacking CXCR3 (TNR3-). All receptors come from a human donor in good health. Some clones in this sample may be carry-over from other donors' samples.

The chain carries TRBV5-1 and TRBJ2-1. The CDR3 is 15 amino acids. Germline CDR1 is SGHRS and CDR2 is YFSETQ. The CDR3 protein is CASSFEEFGYNEQFF.

The chain combines TRBV29-1 with TRBJ2-3; TCRdb reports TRBD2, a call that lacks DNA to check it against. Germline lookup yields CDR1 SQVTM and CDR2 ANQGSEA. This CDR3 spans 15 amino acids. CDR3 residues: CSVAGTSGSTDTQYF.

The chain carries TRBV7-8 and TRBJ2-2. Per germline, CDR1 SGHVS and CDR2 FQNEAQ. This CDR3 has 15 amino acids. CDR3 loop: CASSLAFLNTGELFF.

The chain uses TRBV24-1 and TRBJ2-2; TCRdb designates TRBD2, a call that cannot be tested without DNA. Germline V CDR1 and CDR2: KGHDR, SFDVKD. The CDR3 has 14 amino acids. The CDR3 loop reads CATRGTDVTGELFF.

This clonotype is identified as medium-sized from frequency. The chain has TRBV7-9 and TRBJ2-7; TCRdb gives TRBD1 as the D gene, but with no DNA this cannot be confirmed. CDR3 length: 14 amino acids. The germline V gene encodes CDR1 SEHNR and CDR2 FQNEAQ (reference sequence). CDR3 amino acids: CASSLDPQGDEQYF.

The chain couples TRBV5-1 to TRBJ2-1; the D call of TRBD2 rests on TCRdb alone, since no DNA is present to check it. This CDR3 has 15 residues. The germline CDR1 and CDR2 sequences are SGHRS and YFSETQ. This CDR3 reads CASSPSGGAVYEQFF.

This chain connects TRBV12-3 or TRBV12-4 to TRBJ2-7. The CDR3 spans 12 residues. CDR3 sequence reads: CASSFGAYEQYF.

The chain is built from TRBV7-2 and TRBJ2-3; the D gene TCRdb calls, TRBD2, cannot be checked with no DNA. CDR1 is SGHTA, CDR2 FQGNSA, per germline. This CDR3 spans 13 amino acids. The CDR3 loop reads CASSWGVWDTQYF.

This chain connects TRBV7-9 to TRBJ2-5. The CDR3 is made up of 11 amino acids. CDR1 and CDR2 (germline): SEHNR, FQNEAQ (reference sequence). The CDR3 here is CASSVEETQYF.

The chain joins TRBV7-3 to TRBJ2-2; the D call from TCRdb, TRBD1, cannot be confirmed without DNA. The CDR3 runs 13 residues. The germline V gene has CDR1 SGHTA and CDR2 FQGTGA. CDR3 residues: CASSTGMAGELFF.

V and J are TRBV3-1 and TRBJ2-7; lacking DNA, the TRBD1 call made by TCRdb goes unchecked. Germline V gene data show CDR1 as LGHDT and CDR2 as YNNKEL (reference sequence). The CDR3 totals 13 residues. This CDR3 reads CASSQERDYEQYF.

The V and J genes are TRBV19 and TRBJ1-2; the TRBD1 assignment by TCRdb is unverifiable without DNA. The CDR3 runs to 14 residues. Germline V gene data show CDR1 as LNHDA and CDR2 as SQIVND (reference sequence). The CDR3 loop reads CASSIADPGNGYTF.

The chain joins TRBV4-1 to TRBJ2-7; absent DNA, TCRdb's TRBD1 call cannot be checked. CDR3 length equals 14 residues. Germline V gene sequence: CDR1 MGHRA, CDR2 YSYEKL. CDR3 sequence: CASSLGTGVYEQYF.

V usage is TRBV3-1 and J usage is TRBJ2-1. The CDR3 sequence is 13 residues long. Looked up from germline, CDR1 is LGHDT and CDR2 is YNNKEL (reference sequence). The CDR3: CASSQEESTEQFF.